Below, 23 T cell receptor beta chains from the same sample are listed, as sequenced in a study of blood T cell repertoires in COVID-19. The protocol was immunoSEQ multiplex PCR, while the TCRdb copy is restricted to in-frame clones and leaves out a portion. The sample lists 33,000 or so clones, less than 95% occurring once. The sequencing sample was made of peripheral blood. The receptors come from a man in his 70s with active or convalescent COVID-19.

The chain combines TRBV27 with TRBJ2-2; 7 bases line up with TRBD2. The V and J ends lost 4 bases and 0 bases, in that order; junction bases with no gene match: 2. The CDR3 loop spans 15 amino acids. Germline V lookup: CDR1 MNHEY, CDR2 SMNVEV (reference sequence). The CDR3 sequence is CASSSTSPNTGELFF. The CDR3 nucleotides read TGTGCCAGCAGTTCGACTAGCCCGAACACCGGGGAGCTGTTTTTT.

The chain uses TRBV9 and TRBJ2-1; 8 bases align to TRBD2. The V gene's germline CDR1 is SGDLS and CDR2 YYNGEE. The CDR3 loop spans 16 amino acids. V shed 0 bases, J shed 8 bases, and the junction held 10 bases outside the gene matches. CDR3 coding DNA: TGTGCCAGCAGCGTAGGGGGAGCGGGAGTTTTACATGAGCAGTTCTTC. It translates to CASSVGGAGVLHEQFF. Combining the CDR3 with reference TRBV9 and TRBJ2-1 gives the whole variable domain DSGVTQTPKHLITATGQRVTLRCSPRSGDLSVYWYQQSLDQGLQFLIQYYNGEERAKGNILERFSAQQFPDLHSELNLSSLELGDSALYFCASSVGGAGVLHEQFFGPGTRLTVL.

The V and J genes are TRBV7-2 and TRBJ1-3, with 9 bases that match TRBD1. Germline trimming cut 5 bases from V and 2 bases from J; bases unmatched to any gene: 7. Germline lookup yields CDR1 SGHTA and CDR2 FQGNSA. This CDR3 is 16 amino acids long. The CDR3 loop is CASSPDRGPAGNTIYF. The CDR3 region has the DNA TGTGCCAGCAGCCCGGACAGGGGTCCCGCTGGAAACACCATATATTTT.

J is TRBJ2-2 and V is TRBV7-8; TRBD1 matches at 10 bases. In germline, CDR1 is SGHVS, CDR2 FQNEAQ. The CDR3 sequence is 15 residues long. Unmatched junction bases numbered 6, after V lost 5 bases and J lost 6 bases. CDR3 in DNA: TGTGCCAGCAGCCGGACAGGGGGAACGCCCGGGGAGCTGTTTTTT. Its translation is CASSRTGGTPGELFF.

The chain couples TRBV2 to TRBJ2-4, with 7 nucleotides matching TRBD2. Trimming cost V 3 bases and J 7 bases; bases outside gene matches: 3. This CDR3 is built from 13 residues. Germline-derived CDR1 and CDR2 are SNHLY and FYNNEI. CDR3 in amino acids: CASSEGRENIQYF. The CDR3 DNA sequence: TGTGCCAGCAGTGAGGGGAGGGAGAACATTCAGTACTTC.

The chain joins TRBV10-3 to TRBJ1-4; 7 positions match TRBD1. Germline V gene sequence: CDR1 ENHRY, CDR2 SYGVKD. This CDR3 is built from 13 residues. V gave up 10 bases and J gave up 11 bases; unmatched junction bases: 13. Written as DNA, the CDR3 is TGTGCCACCCACCCTCAGGGGGAGTGGAAACTGTTTTTT. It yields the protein CATHPQGEWKLFF.

The CDR3 loop reads CASSPGQANYGYTF. Here the CDR3 DNA reads TGTGCCAGCAGCCCGGGACAGGCTAACTATGGCTACACCTTC. The gene calls are TRBV5-4 and TRBJ1-2, with 8 bases aligning to TRBD1. This CDR3 contains 14 residues. V lost 4 bases to trimming and J lost 0 bases; unmatched junction nucleotides: 2. In germline, CDR1 is SGHNT, CDR2 YYREEE (reference sequence).

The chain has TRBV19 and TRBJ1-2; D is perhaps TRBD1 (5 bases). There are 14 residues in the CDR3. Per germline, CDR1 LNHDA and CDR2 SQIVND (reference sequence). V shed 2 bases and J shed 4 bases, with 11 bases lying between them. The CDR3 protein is CASSIPGTVYGYTF. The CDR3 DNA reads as TGTGCCAGTAGTATACCAGGGACTGTCTATGGCTACACCTTC.

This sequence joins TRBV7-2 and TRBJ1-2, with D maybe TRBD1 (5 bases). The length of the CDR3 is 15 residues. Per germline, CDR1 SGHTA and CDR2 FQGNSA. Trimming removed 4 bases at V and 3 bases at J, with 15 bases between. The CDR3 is CASSWGQGVDYGYTF. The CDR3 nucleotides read TGTGCCAGCAGCTGGGGCCAGGGTGTCGACTATGGCTACACCTTC.

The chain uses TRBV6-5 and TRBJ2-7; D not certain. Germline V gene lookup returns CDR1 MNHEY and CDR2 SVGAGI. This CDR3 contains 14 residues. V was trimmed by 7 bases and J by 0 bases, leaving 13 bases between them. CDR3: CASKTVASSYEQYF. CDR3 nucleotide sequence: TGTGCCAGCAAGACTGTTGCGAGCTCCTACGAGCAGTACTTC.

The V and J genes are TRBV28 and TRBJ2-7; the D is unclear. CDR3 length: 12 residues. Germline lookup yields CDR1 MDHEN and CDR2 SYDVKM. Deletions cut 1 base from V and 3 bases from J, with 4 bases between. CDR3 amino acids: CASSLFYYEQYF. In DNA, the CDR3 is TGTGCCAGCAGTTTATTTTACTACGAGCAGTACTTC.

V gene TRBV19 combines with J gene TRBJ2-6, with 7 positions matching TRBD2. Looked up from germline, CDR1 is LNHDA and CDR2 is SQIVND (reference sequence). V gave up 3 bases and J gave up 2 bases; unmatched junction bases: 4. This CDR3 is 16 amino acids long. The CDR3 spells CASSIRAGAGANVLTF. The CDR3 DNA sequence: TGTGCCAGTAGTATTCGGGCGGGAGCTGGGGCCAACGTCCTGACTTTC.

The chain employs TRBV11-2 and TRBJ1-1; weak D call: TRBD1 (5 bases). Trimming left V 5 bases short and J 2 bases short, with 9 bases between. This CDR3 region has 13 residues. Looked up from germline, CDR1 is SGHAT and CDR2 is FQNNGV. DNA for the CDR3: TGTGCCAGCAGCGCACAGGAAAACACTGAAGCTTTCTTT. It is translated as CASSAQENTEAFF.

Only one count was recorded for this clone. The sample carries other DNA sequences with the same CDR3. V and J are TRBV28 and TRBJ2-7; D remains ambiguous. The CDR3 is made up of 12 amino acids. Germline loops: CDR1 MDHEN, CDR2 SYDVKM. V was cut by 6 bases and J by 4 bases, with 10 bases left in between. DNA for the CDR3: TGTGCCAGCAGCCCTGGGCAGTACGAGCAGTACTTC. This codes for CASSPGQYEQYF.

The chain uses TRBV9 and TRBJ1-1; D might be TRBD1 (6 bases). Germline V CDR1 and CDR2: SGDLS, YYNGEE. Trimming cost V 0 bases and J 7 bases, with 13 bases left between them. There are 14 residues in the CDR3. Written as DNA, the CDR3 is TGTGCCAGCAGCGTAGGTTGGGGGCGGGTTGAAGCTTTCTTT. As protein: CASSVGWGRVEAFF.

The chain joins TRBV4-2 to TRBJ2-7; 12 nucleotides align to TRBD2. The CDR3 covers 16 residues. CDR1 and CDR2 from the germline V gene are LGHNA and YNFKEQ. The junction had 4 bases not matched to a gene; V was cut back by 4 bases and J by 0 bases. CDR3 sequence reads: CASSRQLAGGSYEQYF. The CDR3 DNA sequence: TGTGCCAGCAGCCGCCAACTAGCGGGGGGCTCCTACGAGCAGTACTTC.

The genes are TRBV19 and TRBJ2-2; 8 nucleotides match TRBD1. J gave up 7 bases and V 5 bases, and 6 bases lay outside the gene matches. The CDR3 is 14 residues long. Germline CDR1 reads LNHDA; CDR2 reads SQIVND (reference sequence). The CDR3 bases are TGTGCCAGTAGTCTTCAGGGGGCGGGCGGGGAGCTGTTTTTT. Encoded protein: CASSLQGAGGELFF.

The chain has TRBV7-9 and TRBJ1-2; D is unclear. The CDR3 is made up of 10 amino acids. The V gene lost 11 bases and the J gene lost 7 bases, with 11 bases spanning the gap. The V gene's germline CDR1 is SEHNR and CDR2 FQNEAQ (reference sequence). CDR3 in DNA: TGTGCCGTCCTAGGCTTTGGCTACACCTTC. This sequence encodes CAVLGFGYTF.

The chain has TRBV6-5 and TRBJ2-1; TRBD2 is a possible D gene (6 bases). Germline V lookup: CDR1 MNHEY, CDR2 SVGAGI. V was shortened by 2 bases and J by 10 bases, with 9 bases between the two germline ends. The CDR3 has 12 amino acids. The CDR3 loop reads CASSYRGLEQFF. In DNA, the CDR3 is TGTGCCAGCAGTTACAGGGGACTCGAGCAGTTCTTC.

The CDR3 region has the DNA TGCGCCAGCAGTCCCCCGGGACTAGGTTACAATGAGCAGTTCTTC. This codes for CASSPPGLGYNEQFF. This chain links TRBV10-1 with TRBJ2-1; 8 bases map to TRBD2. Unmatched junction bases numbered 7, after V lost 5 bases and J lost 4 bases. Germline V lookup: CDR1 WNHNN, CDR2 SYGVQD (reference sequence). The CDR3 length is 15 residues.

This chain's CDR3 is CSTRQGNEKLFF. The CDR3 DNA follows: TGCAGCACCCGACAGGGCAATGAAAAACTGTTTTTT. V gene TRBV29-1 combines with J gene TRBJ1-4; 7 bases line up with TRBD1. From germline, CDR1 is SQVTM and CDR2 ANQGSEA. Trimming cost V 8 bases and J 5 bases; bases outside gene matches: 5. The CDR3 has 12 amino acids.

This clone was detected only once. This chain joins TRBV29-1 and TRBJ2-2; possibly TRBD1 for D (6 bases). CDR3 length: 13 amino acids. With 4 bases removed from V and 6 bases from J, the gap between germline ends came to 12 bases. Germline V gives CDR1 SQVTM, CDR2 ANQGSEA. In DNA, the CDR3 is TGCAGCGTTGTTGGGGGCTCTCCCGGGGAGCTGTTTTTT. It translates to CSVVGGSPGELFF.

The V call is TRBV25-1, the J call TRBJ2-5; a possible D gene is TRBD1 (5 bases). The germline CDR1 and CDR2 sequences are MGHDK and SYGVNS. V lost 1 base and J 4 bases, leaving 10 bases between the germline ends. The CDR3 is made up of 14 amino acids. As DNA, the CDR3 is TGTGCCAGCAGTGAATTAGGAAGGGGAGAGACCCAGTACTTC. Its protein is CASSELGRGETQYF.